This is a list of T cell receptor beta chains from one sample in a study of blood T cell repertoires in COVID-19. Data came from immunoSEQ multiplex PCR; TCRdb stores just in-frame clones and leaves some out. The top ten clones hold less than 2% of a sample with 45,000 to 60,000 clones, about 89% of them seen once. The sequenced sample was peripheral blood. These receptors were collected from a man in his fifties or sixties with acute or convalescent COVID-19. The CDR3 runs from the conserved cysteine through the conserved F or W. D genes are given only for firm matches. Size values are once, few and many counts, or a class for expanded clones, and some rows have none.

V gene: TRBV13; D gene: TRBD1; J gene: TRBJ2-3; clone size: -; CDR3 protein: CASSGGQGGYTDTQYF; CDR3 DNA: TGTGCCAGCAGCGGGGGACAGGGAGGGTATACAGATACGCAGTATTTT
V gene: TRBV19; D gene: TRBD1; J gene: TRBJ2-7; clone size: -; CDR3 protein: CASSMAGGDEQYF; CDR3 DNA: TGTGCCAGTAGTATGGCAGGGGGCGACGAGCAGTACTTC
V gene: TRBV10-3; D gene: TRBD1; J gene: TRBJ1-5; clone size: -; CDR3 protein: CAISPTGNNQPQHF; CDR3 DNA: TGTGCCATCAGTCCGACAGGGAACAATCAGCCCCAGCATTTT
V gene: TRBV11-1; D gene: -; J gene: TRBJ2-3; clone size: -; CDR3 protein: CASSFADTQYF; CDR3 DNA: TGTGCCAGCAGCTTCGCAGATACGCAGTATTTT
V gene: TRBV5-1; D gene: TRBD2; J gene: TRBJ2-1; clone size: -; CDR3 protein: CASSGGLAGANEQFF; CDR3 DNA: TGCGCCAGCAGCGGAGGACTAGCGGGGGCAAATGAGCAGTTCTTC
V gene: TRBV11-2; D gene: -; J gene: TRBJ1-6; clone size: -; CDR3 protein: CASSLLGVESSPLHF; CDR3 DNA: TGTGCCAGCAGCTTATTAGGGGTAGAGTCCTCACCCCTCCACTTT
V gene: TRBV18; D gene: TRBD1; J gene: TRBJ1-2; clone size: once; CDR3 protein: CASSPGTGYGYTF; CDR3 DNA: TGTGCCAGCTCACCTGGGACAGGTTATGGCTACACCTTC
V gene: TRBV29-1; D gene: TRBD1; J gene: TRBJ1-1; clone size: -; CDR3 protein: CSGHRQGEAFF; CDR3 DNA: TGCAGCGGTCACCGACAGGGTGAAGCTTTCTTT
V gene: TRBV19; D gene: -; J gene: TRBJ2-2; clone size: -; CDR3 protein: CASARTRNTGELFF; CDR3 DNA: TGTGCCAGTGCACGGACAAGGAACACCGGGGAGCTGTTTTTT
V gene: TRBV4-1; D gene: -; J gene: TRBJ1-4; clone size: -; CDR3 protein: CASSQVGPGMTTNEKLFF; CDR3 DNA: TGCGCCAGCAGCCAAGTGGGTCCGGGGATGACAACTAATGAAAAACTGTTTTTT
V gene: TRBV19; D gene: TRBD1; J gene: TRBJ1-1; clone size: -; CDR3 protein: CASQRGQTFTLTPNTEAFF; CDR3 DNA: TGTGCCAGTCAAAGGGGACAGACCTTCACCCTGACACCGAACACTGAAGCTTTCTTT
V gene: TRBV6-5; D gene: -; J gene: TRBJ1-1; clone size: few; CDR3 protein: CASSYRSMNTEAFF; CDR3 DNA: TGTGCCAGCAGTTACAGGAGTATGAACACTGAAGCTTTCTTT
V gene: TRBV7-9; D gene: -; J gene: TRBJ1-1; clone size: -; CDR3 protein: CASSWDLVNTEAFF; CDR3 DNA: TGTGCCAGCAGCTGGGACTTGGTGAACACTGAAGCTTTCTTT
V gene: TRBV14; D gene: -; J gene: TRBJ2-1; clone size: once; CDR3 protein: CASSQGQVAYNEQFF; CDR3 DNA: TGTGCCAGCAGCCAAGGACAGGTCGCATACAATGAGCAGTTCTTC
V gene: TRBV7-9; D gene: -; J gene: TRBJ1-1; clone size: -; CDR3 protein: CASSRLWEGEAFF; CDR3 DNA: TGTGCCAGCAGCCGACTATGGGAGGGGGAAGCTTTCTTT
V gene: TRBV6-2/TRBV6-3; D gene: TRBD1; J gene: TRBJ2-7; clone size: -; CDR3 protein: CASNPGRDSGAYEQYF; CDR3 DNA: TGTGCCAGCAACCCCGGCAGGGACAGTGGAGCCTACGAGCAGTACTTC
V gene: TRBV19; D gene: -; J gene: TRBJ2-1; clone size: once; CDR3 protein: CASSIGRGSSYNEQFF; CDR3 DNA: TGTGCCAGTAGTATTGGCAGGGGTAGCTCCTACAATGAGCAGTTCTTC
V gene: TRBV19; D gene: TRBD1; J gene: TRBJ1-1; clone size: -; CDR3 protein: CASTNPRDRGNTEAFF; CDR3 DNA: TGTGCCAGTACCAACCCCAGGGACAGGGGGAACACTGAAGCTTTCTTT